A single sample gave rise to the 7 T cell receptor beta chains below, sequenced in a study of blood T cell repertoires in COVID-19. Assay used: immunoSEQ multiplex PCR; TCRdb lists only in-frame clones, some missing. The sample consists of some 260,000 clones, around 90% of them appearing once. The sample taken for sequencing was PBMCs or T cells enriched from blood (not recorded which). The receptors shown here come from a woman in her twenties or thirties with acute COVID-19.

Only one count was recorded for this clone. The chain combines TRBV9 with TRBJ2-1, with 7 bases matching TRBD2. The germline gives CDR1 SGDLS, CDR2 YYNGEE. CDR3 length: 16 amino acids. J lost 4 bases, V lost 3 bases, and 10 bases had no gene match. CDR3 DNA: TGTGCCAGCAGCGCTGTAACGGCGGGAGCGTACAATGAGCAGTTCTTC. Amino acid sequence: CASSAVTAGAYNEQFF.

This rearrangement joins TRBV11-2 to TRBJ2-3; the D is unclear. The ends were cut back, 2 bases at V and 3 bases at J, with 3 bases in the middle. The CDR3 contains 12 residues. Germline V CDR1 and CDR2: SGHAT, FQNNGV. The CDR3, as DNA: TGTGCCAGCAGCTTAATAACAGATACGCAGTATTTT. It yields the protein CASSLITDTQYF.

This clone appeared a few times. V gene TRBV5-1 combines with J gene TRBJ2-3, with TRBD1 matching over 8 bases. The V gene end was trimmed by 5 bases and the J gene end by 1 base; junction bases not matched to a gene: 9. The CDR3 loop spans 16 amino acids. Germline CDR1 is SGHRS and CDR2 is YFSETQ. The CDR3 DNA follows: TGCGCCAGCAGAACCGACAGGGGTTCCCGCACAGATACGCAGTATTTT. It encodes CASRTDRGSRTDTQYF.

This clone was counted a few times. This chain joins TRBV19 and TRBJ1-3, with D possibly TRBD1 on 5 matching bases. With 3 bases removed from V and 9 bases from J, the gap between germline ends came to 12 bases. The CDR3 loop spans 13 amino acids. Germline values: CDR1 LNHDA, CDR2 SQIVND (reference sequence). CDR3 nucleotides: TGTGCCAGTAGTATCGACGCGGGGCCCACCATATATTTT. Translated: CASSIDAGPTIYF.

This clone was seen just once. J is TRBJ2-7 and V is TRBV27; D might be TRBD2 (6 bases). The germline gives CDR1 MNHEY, CDR2 SMNVEV (reference sequence). The CDR3 has 15 amino acids. Trimming took 1 base from V and 3 from J, leaving 13 bases between them. For the CDR3, the DNA is TGTGCCAGCAGTTTATTTGGGGGGACTGACTACGAGCAGTACTTC. This encodes CASSLFGGTDYEQYF.

The chain recombines TRBV2 with TRBJ2-3; 11 nucleotides match TRBD2. The CDR3 has 16 residues. Germline values: CDR1 SNHLY, CDR2 FYNNEI. The V segment lost 5 bases and the J segment 4 bases; nucleotides outside the gene matches: 8. CDR3 DNA: TGTGCCAGCAGTACCGGACTAGCGGGTTTGGCAGATACGCAGTATTTT. This codes for CASSTGLAGLADTQYF.

Only a few counts were recorded for this clone. V is TRBV18 and J is TRBJ2-1; TRBD2 matches at 8 bases. This CDR3 region has 14 residues. The junction had 7 bases not matched to a gene; V was cut back by 6 bases and J by 6 bases. Germline loops: CDR1 KGHSH, CDR2 LQKENI. The CDR3 nucleotides read TGTGCCAGCTCCCAGGGGACTAGAAGCAATGAGCAGTTCTTC. This sequence encodes CASSQGTRSNEQFF. Looking up the rest from reference TRBV18 and TRBJ2-1 gives the full variable domain: NAGVMQNPRHLVRRRGQEARLRCSPMKGHSHVYWYRQLPEEGLKFMVYLQKENIIDESGMPKERFSAEFPKEGPSILRIQQVVRGDSAAYFCASSQGTRSNEQFFGPGTRLTVL.